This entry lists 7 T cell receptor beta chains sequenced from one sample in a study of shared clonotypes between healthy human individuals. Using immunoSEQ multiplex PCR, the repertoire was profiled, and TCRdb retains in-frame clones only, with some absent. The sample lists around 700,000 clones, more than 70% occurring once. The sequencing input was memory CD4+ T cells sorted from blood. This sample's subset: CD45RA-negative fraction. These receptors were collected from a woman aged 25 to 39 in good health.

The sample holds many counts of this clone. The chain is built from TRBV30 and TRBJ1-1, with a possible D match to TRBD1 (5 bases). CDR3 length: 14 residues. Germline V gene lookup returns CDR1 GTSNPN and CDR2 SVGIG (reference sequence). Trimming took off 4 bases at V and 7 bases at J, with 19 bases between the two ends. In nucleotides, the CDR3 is TGTGCCTGGAAGGCCGGGCGGACAAGGAGTGAAGCTTTCTTT. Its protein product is CAWKAGRTRSEAFF.

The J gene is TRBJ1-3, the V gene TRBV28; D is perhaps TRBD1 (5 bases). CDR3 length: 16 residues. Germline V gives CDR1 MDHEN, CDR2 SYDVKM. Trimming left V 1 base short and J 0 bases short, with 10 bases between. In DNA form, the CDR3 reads TGTGCCAGCAGTTTATACCAGGGACCCTCTGGAAACACCATATATTTT. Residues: CASSLYQGPSGNTIYF.

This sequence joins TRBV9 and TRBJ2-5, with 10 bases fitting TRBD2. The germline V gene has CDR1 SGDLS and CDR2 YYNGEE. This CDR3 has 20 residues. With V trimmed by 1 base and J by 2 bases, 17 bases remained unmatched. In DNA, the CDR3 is TGTGCCAGCAGCGTAAGCACCTCTACTGTCAGCGGGAGGGTGCAAGAGACCCAGTACTTC. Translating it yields CASSVSTSTVSGRVQETQYF.

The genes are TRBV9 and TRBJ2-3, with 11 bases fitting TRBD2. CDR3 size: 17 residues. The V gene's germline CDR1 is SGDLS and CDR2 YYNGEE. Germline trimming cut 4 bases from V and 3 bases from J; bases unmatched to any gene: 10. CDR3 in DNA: TGTGCCAGCAGCATCCGAGGGCCTAGCGGGAGGACAGATACGCAGTATTTT. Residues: CASSIRGPSGRTDTQYF. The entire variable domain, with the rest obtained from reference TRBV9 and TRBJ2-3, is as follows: DSGVTQTPKHLITATGQRVTLRCSPRSGDLSVYWYQQSLDQGLQFLIQYYNGEERAKGNILERFSAQQFPDLHSELNLSSLELGDSALYFCASSIRGPSGRTDTQYFGPGTRLTVL.

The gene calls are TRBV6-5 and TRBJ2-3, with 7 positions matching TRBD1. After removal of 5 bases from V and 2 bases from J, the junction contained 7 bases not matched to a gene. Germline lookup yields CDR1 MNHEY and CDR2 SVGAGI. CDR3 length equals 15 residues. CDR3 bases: TGTGCCAGCAGTACAGGACAGGATCCCACAGATACGCAGTATTTT. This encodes CASSTGQDPTDTQYF.

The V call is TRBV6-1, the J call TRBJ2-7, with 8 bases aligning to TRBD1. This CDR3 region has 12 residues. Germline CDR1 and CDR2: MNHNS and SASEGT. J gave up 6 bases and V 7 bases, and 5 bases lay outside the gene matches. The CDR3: CASIGQGGEQYF. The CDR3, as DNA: TGTGCCAGCATCGGACAGGGCGGCGAGCAGTACTTC.

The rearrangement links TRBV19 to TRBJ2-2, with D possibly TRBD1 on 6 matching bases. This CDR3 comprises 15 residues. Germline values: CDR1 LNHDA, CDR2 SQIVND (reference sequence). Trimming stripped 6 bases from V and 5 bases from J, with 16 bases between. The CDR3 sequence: CASRSTPGQTGELFF. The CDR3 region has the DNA TGTGCCAGTAGATCAACACCGGGACAAACCGGGGAGCTGTTTTTT.